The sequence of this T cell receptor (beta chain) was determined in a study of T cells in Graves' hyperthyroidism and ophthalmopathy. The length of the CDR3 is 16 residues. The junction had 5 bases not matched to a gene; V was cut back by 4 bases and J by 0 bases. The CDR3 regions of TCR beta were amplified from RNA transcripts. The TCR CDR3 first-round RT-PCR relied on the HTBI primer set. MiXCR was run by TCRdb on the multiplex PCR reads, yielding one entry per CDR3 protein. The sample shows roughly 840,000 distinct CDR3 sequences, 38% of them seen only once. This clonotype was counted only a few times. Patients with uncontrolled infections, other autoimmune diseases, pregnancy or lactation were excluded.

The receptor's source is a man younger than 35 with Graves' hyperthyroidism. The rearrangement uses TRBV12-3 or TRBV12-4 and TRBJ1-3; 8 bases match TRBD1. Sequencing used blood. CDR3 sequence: CASSSGQANSGNTIYF. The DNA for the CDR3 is TGTGCCAGCAGTTCGGGACAGGCAAACTCTGGAAACACCATATATTTT.